This T cell receptor (beta chain) was sequenced in a study of siplizumab effects on memory and regulatory T cells. V lost 3 bases and J 4 bases, leaving 12 bases between the germline ends. This CDR3 is 14 amino acids long. Germline CDR1 and CDR2: SNHLY and FYNNEI. The method was immunoSEQ multiplex PCR; TCRdb's version includes in-frame clones alone and lacks a portion of them. Counted here are approximately 65,000 clones, around three quarters occurring once; the ten biggest clones make up over 0.4%. The clonotype originates from a human donor in good health. Sequencing was carried out using memory CD4+ T cells sorted from blood. J is TRBJ1-1 and V is TRBV2; D gene ambiguous. CDR3 protein: CASSENLRGTEAFF. CDR3 sequence (DNA): TGTGCCAGCAGTGAGAACCTCAGAGGCACTGAAGCTTTCTTT. Full variable domain (outside the CDR3, taken from reference TRBV2 and TRBJ1-1): EPEVTQTPSHQVTQMGQEVILRCVPISNHLYFYWYRQILGQKVEFLVSFYNNEISEKSEIFDDQFSVERPDGSNFTLKIRSTKLEDSAMYFCASSENLRGTEAFFGQGTRLTVV.